This entry lists 11 T cell receptor beta chains sequenced from one sample in a study of blood T cell repertoires in COVID-19. Profiling relied on immunoSEQ multiplex PCR, and the TCRdb table lists in-frame clones only, not all of them. The table has 470,000 or so clones, 80% to 90% seen once; the top ten hold approximately 3%. Sequenced sample: peripheral blood. The receptors originated from a human donor in a cohort sampled during active COVID-19.

This chain uses TRBV3-1 (or the pseudogene TRBV3-2) with TRBJ1-1; 7 bases agree with TRBD1. The ends lost 5 bases at V and 6 bases at J; junction bases unmatched: 9. The CDR3 totals 14 residues. Germline V gives CDR1 LGHDT, CDR2 YNNKEL (reference sequence). Written as DNA, the CDR3 is TGTGCCAGCAGCTTTACAGGGGTAGGCTCTGAAGCTTTCTTT. Translated: CASSFTGVGSEAFF.

The rearrangement links TRBV28 to TRBJ1-2; unclear D gene. CDR1 MDHEN and CDR2 SYDVKM come from the germline V gene. Trimming cost V 6 bases and J 2 bases, with 13 bases left between them. The CDR3 totals 14 residues. The CDR3 nucleotides are TGTGCCAGCAGCCCAGCGGTTACCAACTATGGCTACACCTTC. Amino acids: CASSPAVTNYGYTF.

The chain has TRBV2 and TRBJ1-5; D may be TRBD1 (5 bases). V gave up 6 bases and J gave up 5 bases, with 14 bases separating them. The CDR3 has 14 residues. Germline CDR1 SNHLY, CDR2 FYNNEI. The CDR3 coding sequence is TGTGCCAGCAGCAAAAACTCGGGGGATCAGCCCCAGCATTTT. As protein: CASSKNSGDQPQHF.

The rearrangement joins TRBV9 to TRBJ2-5; no clear D. Per germline, CDR1 SGDLS and CDR2 YYNGEE. The CDR3 runs 14 residues. V lost 4 bases to trimming and J lost 0 bases, with 10 bases between them. Written as DNA, the CDR3 is TGTGCCAGCAGCTCGCCAGGCTACCAAGAGACCCAGTACTTC. It codes for CASSSPGYQETQYF.

The rearrangement links TRBV6-5 to TRBJ2-7, with 8 bases that match TRBD2. Germline V gene lookup returns CDR1 MNHEY and CDR2 SVGAGI. The CDR3 sequence is 14 residues long. J gave up 5 bases and V 2 bases, and 5 bases lay outside the gene matches. The CDR3 loop is CASSYPGGFNEQYF. The CDR3 nucleotides read TGTGCCAGCAGTTACCCGGGAGGGTTCAACGAGCAGTACTTC.

The CDR3 bases are TGTGCCAGCAGCACCCCGGGACAGGGGGCCACCGGGGAGCTGTTTTTT. Protein: CASSTPGQGATGELFF. The V gene is TRBV5-4, the J gene TRBJ2-2; the match to TRBD1 covers 12 bases. In germline, CDR1 is SGHNT, CDR2 YYREEE (reference sequence). V shed 4 bases, J shed 4 bases, and the junction held 5 bases outside the gene matches. CDR3 length equals 16 residues. Full variable domain (remainder filled in from reference TRBV5-4 and TRBJ2-2): ETGVTQSPTHLIKTRGQQVTLRCSSQSGHNTVSWYQQALGQGPQFIFQYYREEENGRGNFPPRFSGLQFPNYSSELNVNALELDDSALYLCASSTPGQGATGELFFGEGSRLTVL.

The V and J genes are TRBV18 and TRBJ1-2, with 9 bases identical to TRBD1. J lost 6 bases, V lost 1 base, and 3 bases had no gene match. CDR1 is KGHSH and CDR2 is LQKENI in the germline V gene. The CDR3 is made up of 14 amino acids. Written as DNA, the CDR3 is TGTGCCAGCTCACCACAAGGACAGGGGAATGGCTACACCTTC. Translating gives CASSPQGQGNGYTF.

The gene calls are TRBV19 and TRBJ1-2, with D hard to call. The CDR3 length is 13 residues. CDR1 is LNHDA and CDR2 is SQIVND in the germline V gene (reference sequence). The V end was cut by 3 bases, the J end by 7 bases, with 12 bases between. CDR3 residues: CASSITGFGGYTF. The CDR3 DNA follows: TGTGCCAGTAGTATCACGGGGTTTGGTGGCTACACCTTC.

V gene TRBV5-4 combines with J gene TRBJ2-2, with D unresolved. Trimming stripped 0 bases from V and 0 bases from J, with 9 bases between. The CDR3 is 16 residues long. In germline, CDR1 is SGHNT, CDR2 YYREEE (reference sequence). CDR3 amino acids: CASSLALAPNTGELFF. The DNA of the CDR3 is TGTGCCAGCAGCTTGGCATTAGCACCGAACACCGGGGAGCTGTTTTTT.

CDR3 residues: CASSSGGRSNQPQHF. CDR3 DNA: TGTGCCAGCAGCTCCGGAGGGAGGAGCAATCAGCCCCAGCATTTT. J is TRBJ1-5 and V is TRBV11-2; D unresolved. From germline, CDR1 is SGHAT and CDR2 FQNNGV. The V end was cut by 4 bases, the J end by 1 base, with 11 bases between. The CDR3 totals 15 residues.

V is TRBV7-3 and J is TRBJ2-3; 9 nucleotides match TRBD1. The CDR3 has 15 residues. From germline, CDR1 is SGHTA and CDR2 FQGTGA. Germline trimming cut 5 bases from V and 1 base from J; bases unmatched to any gene: 4. CDR3 bases: TGTGCCAGCAGCCCCACAGGGGGCCGCACAGATACGCAGTATTTT. Translating it yields CASSPTGGRTDTQYF.